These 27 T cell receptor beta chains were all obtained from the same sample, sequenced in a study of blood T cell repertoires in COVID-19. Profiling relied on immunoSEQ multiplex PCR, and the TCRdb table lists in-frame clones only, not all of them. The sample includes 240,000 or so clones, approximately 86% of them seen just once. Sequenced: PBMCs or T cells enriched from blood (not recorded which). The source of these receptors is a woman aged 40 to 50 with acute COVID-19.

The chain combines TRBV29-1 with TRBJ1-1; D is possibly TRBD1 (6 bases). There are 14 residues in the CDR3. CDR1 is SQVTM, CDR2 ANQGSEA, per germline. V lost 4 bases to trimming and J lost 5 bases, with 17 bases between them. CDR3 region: CSVAPREGVTEAFF. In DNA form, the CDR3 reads TGCAGCGTTGCCCCGAGAGAGGGGGTAACTGAAGCTTTCTTT.

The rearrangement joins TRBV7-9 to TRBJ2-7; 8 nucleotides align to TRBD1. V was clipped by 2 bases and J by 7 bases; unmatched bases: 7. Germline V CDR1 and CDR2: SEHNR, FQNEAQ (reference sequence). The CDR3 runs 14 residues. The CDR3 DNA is TGTGCCAGCAGCTTAAACAGGGGGTTTAGTGAGCAGTACTTC. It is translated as CASSLNRGFSEQYF.

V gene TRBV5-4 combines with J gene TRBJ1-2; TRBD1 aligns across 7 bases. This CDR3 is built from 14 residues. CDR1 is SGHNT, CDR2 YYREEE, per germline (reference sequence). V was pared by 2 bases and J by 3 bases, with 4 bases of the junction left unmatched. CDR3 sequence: CASSLDRAHYGYTF. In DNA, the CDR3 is TGTGCCAGCAGCTTAGACAGGGCCCACTATGGCTACACCTTC. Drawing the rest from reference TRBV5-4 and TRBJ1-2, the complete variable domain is ETGVTQSPTHLIKTRGQQVTLRCSSQSGHNTVSWYQQALGQGPQFIFQYYREEENGRGNFPPRFSGLQFPNYSSELNVNALELDDSALYLCASSLDRAHYGYTFGSGTRLTVV.

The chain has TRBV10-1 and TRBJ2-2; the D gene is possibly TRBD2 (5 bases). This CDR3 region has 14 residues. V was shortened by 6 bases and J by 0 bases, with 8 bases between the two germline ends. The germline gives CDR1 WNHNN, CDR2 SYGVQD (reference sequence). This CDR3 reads CASRSGPNTGELFF. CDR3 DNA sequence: TGCGCCAGCAGGAGCGGACCGAACACCGGGGAGCTGTTTTTT.

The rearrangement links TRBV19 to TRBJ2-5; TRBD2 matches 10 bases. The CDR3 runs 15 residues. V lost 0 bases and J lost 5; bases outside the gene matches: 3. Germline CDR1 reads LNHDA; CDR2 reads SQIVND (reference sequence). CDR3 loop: CASSIDLAGVETQYF. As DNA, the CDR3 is TGTGCCAGTAGTATAGATCTAGCGGGAGTGGAGACCCAGTACTTC.

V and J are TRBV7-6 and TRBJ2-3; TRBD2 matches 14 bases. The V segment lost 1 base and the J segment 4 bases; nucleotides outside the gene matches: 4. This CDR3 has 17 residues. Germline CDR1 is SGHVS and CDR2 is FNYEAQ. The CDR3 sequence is CASSLGGLAGVPDTQYF. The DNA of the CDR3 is TGTGCCAGCAGCTTAGGGGGACTAGCGGGAGTTCCAGATACGCAGTATTTT. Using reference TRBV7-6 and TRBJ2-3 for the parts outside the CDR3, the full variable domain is GAGVSQSPRYKVTKRGQDVALRCDPISGHVSLYWYRQALGQGPEFLTYFNYEAQQDKSGLPNDRFSAERPEGSISTLTIQRTEQRDSAMYRCASSLGGLAGVPDTQYFGPGTRLTVL.

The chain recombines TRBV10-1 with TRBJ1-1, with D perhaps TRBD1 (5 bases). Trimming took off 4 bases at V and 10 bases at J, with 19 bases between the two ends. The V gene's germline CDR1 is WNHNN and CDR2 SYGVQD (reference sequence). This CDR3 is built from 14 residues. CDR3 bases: TGCGCCAGCAGTGGATTACAGGCAGCCGGCGGAGCTTTCTTT. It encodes CASSGLQAAGGAFF.

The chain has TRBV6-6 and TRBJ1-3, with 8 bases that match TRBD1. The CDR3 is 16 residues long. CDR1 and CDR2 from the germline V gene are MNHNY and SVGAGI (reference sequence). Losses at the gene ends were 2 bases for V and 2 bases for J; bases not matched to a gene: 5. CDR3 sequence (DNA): TGTGCCAGCAGTTACCAGACAGGGGCAACTGGAAACACCATATATTTT. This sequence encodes CASSYQTGATGNTIYF.

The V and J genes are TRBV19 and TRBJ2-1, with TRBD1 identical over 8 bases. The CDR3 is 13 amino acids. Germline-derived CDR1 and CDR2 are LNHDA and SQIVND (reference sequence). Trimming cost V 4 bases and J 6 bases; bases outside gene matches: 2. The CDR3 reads CASSTDRVNEQFF. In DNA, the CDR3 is TGTGCCAGTAGTACGGACAGGGTCAATGAGCAGTTCTTC.

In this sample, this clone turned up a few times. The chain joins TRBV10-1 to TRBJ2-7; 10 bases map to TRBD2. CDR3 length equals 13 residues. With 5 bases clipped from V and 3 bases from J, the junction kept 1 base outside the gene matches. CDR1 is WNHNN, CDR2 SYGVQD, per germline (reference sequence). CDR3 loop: CASSPSGSYEQYF. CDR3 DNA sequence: TGCGCCAGCAGTCCTAGCGGGAGCTACGAGCAGTACTTC.

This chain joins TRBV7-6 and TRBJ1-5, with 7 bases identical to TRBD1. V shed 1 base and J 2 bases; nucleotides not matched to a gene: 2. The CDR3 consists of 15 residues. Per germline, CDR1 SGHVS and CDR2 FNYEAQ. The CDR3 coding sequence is TGTGCCAGCAGCTTAGAAACAGGGGGCAATCAGCCCCAGCATTTT. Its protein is CASSLETGGNQPQHF.

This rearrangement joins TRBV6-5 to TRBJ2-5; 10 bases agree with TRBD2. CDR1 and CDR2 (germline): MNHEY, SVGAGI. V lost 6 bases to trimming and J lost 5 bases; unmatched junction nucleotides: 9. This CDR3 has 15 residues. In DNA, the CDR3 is TGTGCCAGCAGGGGTGAGCGGGAGGGCCTGGAGACCCAGTACTTC. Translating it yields CASRGEREGLETQYF.

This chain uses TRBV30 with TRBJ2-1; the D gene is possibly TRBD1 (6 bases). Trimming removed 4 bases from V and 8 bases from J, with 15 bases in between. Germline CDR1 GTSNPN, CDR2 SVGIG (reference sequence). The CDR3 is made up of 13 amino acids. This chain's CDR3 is CAWTGEASDEQFF. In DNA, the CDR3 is TGTGCCTGGACAGGGGAAGCGAGCGATGAGCAGTTCTTC.

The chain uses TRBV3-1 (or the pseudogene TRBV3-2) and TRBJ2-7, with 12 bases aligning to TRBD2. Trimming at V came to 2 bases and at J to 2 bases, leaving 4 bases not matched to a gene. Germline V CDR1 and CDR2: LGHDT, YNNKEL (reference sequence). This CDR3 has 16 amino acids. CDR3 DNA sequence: TGTGCCAGCAGCCAAATGACTAGCGGGAGACCCTACGAGCAGTACTTC. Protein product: CASSQMTSGRPYEQYF.

The CDR3 sequence is CASSLNIDQPQHF. CDR3 sequence (DNA): TGTGCCAGCAGTTTAAATATCGATCAGCCCCAGCATTTT. The V and J genes are TRBV28 and TRBJ1-5; D gene unclear. V was shortened by 2 bases and J by 5 bases, with 7 bases between the two germline ends. Germline CDR1 reads MDHEN; CDR2 reads SYDVKM. The CDR3 covers 13 residues.

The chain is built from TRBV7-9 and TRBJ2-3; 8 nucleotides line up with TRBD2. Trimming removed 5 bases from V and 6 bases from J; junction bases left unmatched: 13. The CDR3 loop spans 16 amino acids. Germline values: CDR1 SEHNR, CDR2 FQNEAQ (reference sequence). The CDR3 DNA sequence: TGTGCCAGCAGCCCAGTTAGAGCGGGAGTACGCGATACGCAGTATTTT. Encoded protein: CASSPVRAGVRDTQYF.

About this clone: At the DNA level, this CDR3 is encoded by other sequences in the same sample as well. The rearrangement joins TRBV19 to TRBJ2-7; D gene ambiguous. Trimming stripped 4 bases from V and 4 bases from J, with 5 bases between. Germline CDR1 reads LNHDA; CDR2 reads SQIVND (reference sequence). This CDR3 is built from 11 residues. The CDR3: CASSTGYEQYF. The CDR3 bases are TGTGCCAGTAGTACGGGTTACGAGCAGTACTTC.

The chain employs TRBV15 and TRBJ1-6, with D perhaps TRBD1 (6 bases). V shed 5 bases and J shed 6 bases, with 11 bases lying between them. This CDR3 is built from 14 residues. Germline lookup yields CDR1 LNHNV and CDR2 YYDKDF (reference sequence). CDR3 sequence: CATSVGQSNSPLHF. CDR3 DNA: TGTGCCACCAGCGTAGGACAGAGTAATTCACCCCTCCACTTT.

CDR3 nucleotides: TGTGCCAGCAGACCGTCGGGCAAAAACATTCAGTACTTC. Its translation: CASRPSGKNIQYF. The rearrangement links TRBV11-3 to TRBJ2-4, with D hard to call. CDR3 length: 13 amino acids. Trimming removed 6 bases at V and 3 bases at J, with 9 bases between. Looked up from germline, CDR1 is SGHNT and CDR2 is YENEEA.

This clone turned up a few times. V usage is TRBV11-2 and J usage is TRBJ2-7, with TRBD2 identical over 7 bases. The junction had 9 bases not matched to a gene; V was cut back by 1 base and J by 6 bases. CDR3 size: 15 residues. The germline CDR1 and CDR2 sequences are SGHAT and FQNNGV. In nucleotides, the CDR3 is TGTGCCAGCAGCTTAGGGGGGGGTCCGATAGGCGAGCAGTACTTC. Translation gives CASSLGGGPIGEQYF.

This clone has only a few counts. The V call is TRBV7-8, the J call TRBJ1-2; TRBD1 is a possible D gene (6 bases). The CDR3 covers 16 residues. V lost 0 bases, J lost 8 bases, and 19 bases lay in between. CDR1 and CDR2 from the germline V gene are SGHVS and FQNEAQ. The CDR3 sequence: CASSLAGGRTSGGYTF. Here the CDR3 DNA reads TGTGCCAGCAGCTTAGCCGGGGGGCGGACTTCGGGCGGCTACACCTTC.

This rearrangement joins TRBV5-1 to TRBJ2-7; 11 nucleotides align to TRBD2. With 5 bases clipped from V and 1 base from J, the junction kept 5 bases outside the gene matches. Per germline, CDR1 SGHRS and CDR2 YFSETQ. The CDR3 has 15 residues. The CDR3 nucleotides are TGCGCCAGCAGGCAGGGACTAGCGGAGTCCTACGAGCAGTACTTC. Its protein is CASRQGLAESYEQYF.

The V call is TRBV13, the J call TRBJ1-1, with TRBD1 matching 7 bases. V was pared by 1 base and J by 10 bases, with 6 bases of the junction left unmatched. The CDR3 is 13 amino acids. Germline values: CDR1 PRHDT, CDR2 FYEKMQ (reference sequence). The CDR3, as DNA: TGTGCCAGCAGCTTAGAACAGGGGACGGGAGCTTTCTTT. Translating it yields CASSLEQGTGAFF.

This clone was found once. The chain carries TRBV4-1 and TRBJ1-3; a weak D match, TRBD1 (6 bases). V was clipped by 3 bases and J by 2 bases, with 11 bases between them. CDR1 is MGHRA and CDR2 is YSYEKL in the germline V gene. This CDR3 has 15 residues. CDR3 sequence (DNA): TGCGCCAGCAGCCACAGGGGCCCCACTGGAAACACCATATATTTT. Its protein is CASSHRGPTGNTIYF.

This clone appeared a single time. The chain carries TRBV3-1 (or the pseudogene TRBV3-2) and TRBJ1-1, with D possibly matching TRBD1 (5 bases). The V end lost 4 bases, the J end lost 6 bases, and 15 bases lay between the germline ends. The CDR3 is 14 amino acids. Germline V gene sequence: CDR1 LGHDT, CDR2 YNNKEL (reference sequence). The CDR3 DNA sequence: TGTGCCAGCAGCCGCGGGGGGGATGTCTCTGAAGCTTTCTTT. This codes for CASSRGGDVSEAFF.

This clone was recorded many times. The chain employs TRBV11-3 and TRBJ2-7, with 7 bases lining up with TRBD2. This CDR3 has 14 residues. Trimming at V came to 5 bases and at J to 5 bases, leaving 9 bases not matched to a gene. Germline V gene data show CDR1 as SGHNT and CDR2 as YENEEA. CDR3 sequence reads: CASSPPGGIDEQYF. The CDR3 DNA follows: TGTGCCAGCAGCCCGCCCGGGGGGATCGACGAGCAGTACTTC.

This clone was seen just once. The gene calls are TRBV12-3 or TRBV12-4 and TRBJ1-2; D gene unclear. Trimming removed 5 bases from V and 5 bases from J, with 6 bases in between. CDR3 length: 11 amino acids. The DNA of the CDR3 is TGTGCCAGCAGTAATAGATATGGCTACACCTTC. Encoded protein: CASSNRYGYTF.